These 16 T cell receptor beta chains came from one sample sequenced in a study of shared clonotypes between healthy human individuals. Assay: immunoSEQ multiplex PCR; the TCRdb copy retains only in-frame clones and omits some. The data show approximately 980,000 clones, approximately 76% seen once. Sequenced input: memory CD4+ T cells sorted from blood. Indicated subset: CD45RA-negative fraction. These receptor sequences come from a man in his late teens or twenties in good health.

This clone occurred a few times. The chain combines TRBV7-9 with TRBJ2-6; no firm D call. With 4 bases removed from V and 3 bases from J, the gap between germline ends came to 4 bases. CDR3 length equals 13 residues. Germline V gene data show CDR1 as SEHNR and CDR2 as FQNEAQ (reference sequence). The CDR3 DNA is TGTGCCAGCAGCTATGGTGGGGCCAACGTCCTGACTTTC. It codes for CASSYGGANVLTF.

The rearrangement links TRBV4-1 to TRBJ2-1, with TRBD2 identical over 8 bases. Germline trimming cut 3 bases from V and 10 bases from J; bases unmatched to any gene: 14. Germline CDR1 is MGHRA and CDR2 is YSYEKL. This CDR3 comprises 16 residues. DNA of the CDR3: TGCGCCAGCAGCCAGGATCGGACTAGCACCTTCGGAGAGCAGTTCTTC. Translation: CASSQDRTSTFGEQFF.

The chain is built from TRBV2 and TRBJ2-7, with 12 nucleotides matching TRBD2. Germline CDR1 is SNHLY and CDR2 is FYNNEI. CDR3 length equals 17 residues. The V and J ends lost 6 bases and 5 bases, in that order; junction bases with no gene match: 14. In DNA, the CDR3 is TGTGCCAGCAGCGCGACTAGCGGGAGTCCTACTTCCCACGAGCAGTACTTC. It codes for CASSATSGSPTSHEQYF.

In regard to this clone: It differs at one base from a far larger clone, so likely a read error. J is TRBJ2-6 and V is TRBV7-6; D not resolved. V was cut by 4 bases and J by 0 bases, with 1 base left in between. This CDR3 is 13 amino acids long. Germline V gives CDR1 SGHVS, CDR2 FNYEAQ. For the CDR3, the DNA is TGTGCCAGCAGCTACTCTGGGGCCAACGTCCTGACTTTC. Translated: CASSYSGANVLTF.

V gene TRBV6-6 combines with J gene TRBJ1-1; 9 bases agree with TRBD1. Germline CDR1 is MNHNY and CDR2 is SVGAGI (reference sequence). The CDR3 has 14 residues. With V trimmed by 6 bases and J by 4 bases, 6 bases remained unmatched. Here the CDR3 DNA reads TGTGCCAGCAGCCTACTGACAGGGGGCACTGAAGCTTTCTTT. It translates to CASSLLTGGTEAFF.

The chain joins TRBV7-2 to TRBJ2-2, with D possibly being TRBD2 (5 bases). Trimming removed 2 bases at V and 2 bases at J, with 12 bases between. Per germline, CDR1 SGHTA and CDR2 FQGNSA. This CDR3 comprises 16 residues. The CDR3 loop is CASSLTRGGNTGELFF. DNA of the CDR3: TGTGCCAGCAGCTTAACGCGCGGAGGAAACACCGGGGAGCTGTTTTTT.

The chain carries TRBV10-3 and TRBJ2-3; possibly TRBD1 or TRBD2 for D (5 bases each). Germline assignment: CDR1 ENHRY and CDR2 SYGVKD. V shed 4 bases and J shed 6 bases, with 17 bases lying between them. This CDR3 is 15 amino acids long. CDR3 in DNA: TGTGCCATCAGTGGAACCGGGACGGGGCGCGATACGCAGTATTTT. As protein: CAISGTGTGRDTQYF.

V is TRBV7-8 and J is TRBJ2-1; 7 bases line up with TRBD1. The CDR3 contains 17 residues. Germline CDR1 and CDR2: SGHVS and FQNEAQ. The V and J ends lost 5 bases and 2 bases, in that order; junction bases with no gene match: 12. DNA of the CDR3: TGTGCCAGCAGCAACACCGAGGGGGCCAGAACCTACAATGAGCAGTTCTTC. Its protein product is CASSNTEGARTYNEQFF.

J is TRBJ1-5 and V is TRBV10-2; maybe TRBD1 (5 bases). Germline CDR1 reads WSHSY; CDR2 reads SAAADI. V was trimmed by 3 bases and J by 4 bases, leaving 7 bases between them. This CDR3 is 13 amino acids long. Here the CDR3 reads CASSDRGNQPQHF. The DNA for the CDR3 is TGCGCCAGCAGTGACCGGGGGAATCAGCCCCAGCATTTT.

The CDR3 loop reads CASLDRGTTDTQYF. The DNA for the CDR3 is TGTGCCAGCCTAGACAGGGGTACCACAGATACGCAGTATTTT. The chain combines TRBV28 with TRBJ2-3; 8 nucleotides line up with TRBD1. This CDR3 has 14 amino acids. The germline V gene has CDR1 MDHEN and CDR2 SYDVKM. With V trimmed by 8 bases and J by 2 bases, 6 bases remained unmatched.

This clone was seen repeatedly, ten times or more. V is TRBV5-5 and J is TRBJ1-5, with D unresolved. Germline loops: CDR1 SGHKS, CDR2 YYEKEE (reference sequence). CDR3 length: 15 amino acids. Trimming pared 4 bases from V and 2 bases from J, leaving 13 bases between. The CDR3 reads CASSPGLGGNQPQHF. The CDR3 region has the DNA TGTGCCAGCAGCCCTGGCTTGGGAGGCAATCAGCCCCAGCATTTT.

In DNA form, the CDR3 reads TGTGCCAGCAGCCTACGAGAAGCGGGGGAGAATGAGCAGTTCTTC. It yields the protein CASSLREAGENEQFF. The chain joins TRBV7-9 to TRBJ2-1; 8 bases are shared with TRBD2. Losses at the gene ends were 5 bases for V and 7 bases for J; bases not matched to a gene: 10. The CDR3 runs to 15 residues. CDR1 and CDR2 (germline): SEHNR, FQNEAQ (reference sequence). Using reference TRBV7-9 and TRBJ2-1 for the parts outside the CDR3, the full variable domain is DTGVSQNPRHKITKRGQNVTFRCDPISEHNRLYWYRQTLGQGPEFLTYFQNEAQLEKSRLLSDRFSAERPKGSFSTLEIQRTEQGDSAMYLCASSLREAGENEQFFGPGTRLTVL.

The CDR3 is CSARARPNEQFF. The CDR3 nucleotides read TGCAGCGCTCGGGCGCGACCCAATGAGCAGTTCTTC. This chain links TRBV29-1 with TRBJ2-1, with D unclear. Per germline, CDR1 SQVTM and CDR2 ANQGSEA. The CDR3 is 12 residues long. Trimming pared 7 bases from V and 6 bases from J, leaving 13 bases between.

This clone was observed many times. The V and J genes are TRBV2 and TRBJ1-1; D is undetermined. Germline V gene sequence: CDR1 SNHLY, CDR2 FYNNEI. Trimming removed 6 bases at V and 3 bases at J, with 20 bases between. This CDR3 is 16 amino acids long. The CDR3 is CASSLFGLVGDTEAFF. CDR3 DNA: TGTGCCAGCAGCCTCTTCGGACTCGTCGGGGACACTGAAGCTTTCTTT.

In this sample, this clone turned up a few times. The chain is built from TRBV27 and TRBJ1-5; possibly TRBD1 for D (5 bases). V dropped 1 base and J dropped 5 bases, with 12 bases sitting between them. Germline V gene sequence: CDR1 MNHEY, CDR2 SMNVEV (reference sequence). The CDR3 covers 15 residues. For the CDR3, the DNA is TGTGCCAGCAGTTTATTGGGGGGTGGAGATCAGCCCCAGCATTTT. Translation: CASSLLGGGDQPQHF.

This clone was seen more than once but under ten times. The chain recombines TRBV18 with TRBJ2-1; no clear D. The CDR3 covers 12 residues. V lost 1 base, J lost 8 bases, and 6 bases lay in between. Germline CDR1 and CDR2: KGHSH and LQKENI. The CDR3 DNA reads TGTGCCAGCTCACCACGGGCTGATGAGCAGTTCTTC. Encoded protein: CASSPRADEQFF. The full variable domain, completed using reference TRBV18 and TRBJ2-1, is NAGVMQNPRHLVRRRGQEARLRCSPMKGHSHVYWYRQLPEEGLKFMVYLQKENIIDESGMPKERFSAEFPKEGPSILRIQQVVRGDSAAYFCASSPRADEQFFGPGTRLTVL.